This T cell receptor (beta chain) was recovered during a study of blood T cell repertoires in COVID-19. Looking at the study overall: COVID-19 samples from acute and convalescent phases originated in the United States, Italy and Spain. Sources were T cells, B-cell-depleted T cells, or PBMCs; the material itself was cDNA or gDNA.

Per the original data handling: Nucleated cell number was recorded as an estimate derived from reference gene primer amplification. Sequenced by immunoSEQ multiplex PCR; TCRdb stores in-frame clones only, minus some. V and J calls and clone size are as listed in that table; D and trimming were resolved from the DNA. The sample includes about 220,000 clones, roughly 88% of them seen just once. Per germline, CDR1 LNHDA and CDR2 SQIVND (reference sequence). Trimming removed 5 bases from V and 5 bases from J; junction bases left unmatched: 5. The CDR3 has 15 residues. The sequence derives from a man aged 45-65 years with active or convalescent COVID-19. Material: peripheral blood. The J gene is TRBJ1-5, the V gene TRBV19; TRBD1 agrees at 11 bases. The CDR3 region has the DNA TGTGCCAGTAGTCCTATGGGACAGGGGGATCAGCCCCAGCATTTT. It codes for CASSPMGQGDQPQHF. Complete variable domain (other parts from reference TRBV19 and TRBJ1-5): DGGITQSPKYLFRKEGQNVTLSCEQNLNHDAMYWYRQDPGQGLRLIYYSQIVNDFQKGDIAEGYSVSREKKESFPLTVTSAQKNPTAFYLCASSPMGQGDQPQHFGDGTRLSIL.